Included here is one T cell receptor beta chain sequence, with context. Its target is not known. This specimen comes from a study of T cell repertoires in cytomegalovirus infection. At the level of the study: CMV epitopes, recently identified HLA-C-restricted and well-studied HLA-B-restricted, were used. Both CMV infection and a matching HLA type were indicated by public TCR beta signatures. Study-level points and caveats: Frequencies of public TCR beta families were cumulated, and this identified carriers of CMV plus the relevant HLA. The study found HLA-C-restricted CMV-specific TCR beta clonotypes dominating the ex vivo response.

TCRdb itself ran the reads through MiXCR, one entry per CDR3 protein. This sample has approximately 100,000 distinct CDR3 sequences, with around 30% found just once. The sequencing here drew on CD8+ T cells from cultured PBMCs, taken from culture after CMV antigen stimulation. The receptor comes from a human donor in good health (CMV status not recorded). Some clones in this sample may be carry-over from other donors' samples.

The DNA for the CDR3 is TGTGCCAGCAGTTACGGTTCAGCTGGCCAAGAGACCCAGTACTTC. This encodes CASSYGSAGQETQYF. The chain carries TRBV6-8 and TRBJ2-5; D unresolved. The length of the CDR3 is 15 residues. V was cut by 2 bases and J by 1 base, with 11 bases left in between. CDR1 MNHGY and CDR2 SAAAGT come from the germline V gene.